Sequencing of this T cell receptor (beta chain) was carried out in a study of T cells in Graves' hyperthyroidism and ophthalmopathy (dated by TCRdb to between 2018 and 2020). Concerning the study at large: Peripheral blood was sampled at the time of initial diagnosis, prior to any treatment. A discovery cohort of about a hundred patients, 43 with Graves' ophthalmopathy and 55 to 65 with stable Graves' hyperthyroidism, was used to find distinguishing TCR V-J signatures. An independent validation cohort of 18 to 20 hyperthyroidism patients and 17 patients who later progressed to ophthalmopathy tested prospective prediction of ophthalmopathy. The 100 or so discovery patients were divided at random into training and test sets in a 7:3 ratio. In addition, the study compared T-cell repertoires in thyroid tissue and in blood from over 5 Graves' hyperthyroidism patients. Once sampling was done, hyperthyroidism patients were given methimazole at a starting dose of 30 mg daily, whereas ophthalmopathy patients were given high-dose intravenous methylprednisolone. The paper describes TCR Vbeta CDR3 sequencing of 120 to 150 peripheral blood samples, made up of under 50 ophthalmopathy patients, over 70 hyperthyroidism patients and roughly 17 progressor patients.

The TCR beta CDR3 regions were amplified from the RNA transcripts. The first round of RT-PCR for the TCR CDR3 was performed with the HTBI primer set and the Qiagen OneStep RT-PCR kit. Libraries were constructed in a second round of multiplex PCR, after which size selection and purification were performed. The libraries were sequenced on an Illumina HiSeq2000 using paired-end 100 bp reads. The source study handled its data this way. SOAPnuke was used to process the raw data, with reads discarded if the reads contained adapters or uncalled bases, had a mean Phred below 15, or lacked an exact constant-primer or identifier match. High-quality paired reads were merged with COPE v1.2.5, and unique nucleotide sequences were defined as clonotypes. MiTCR v1.1 was used to align clonotypes to the IMGT TRBV, TRBD and TRBJ reference segments. Only V-J combinations with frequency above 0.0001, covering approximately 99% of repertoires, were analysed. A TCS score was defined as the ratio of F50 (clonal expansion) to E x V (chaos), with BLOSUM62-based TCRdist applied between CDR3 peptides within each V-J. Welch's t-statistics and random forest reduced fewer than 600 V-J features to some 14, which were used in a naive Bayes classifier (R e1071). Using fastp at Q25 and MiXCR, TCRdb reprocessed the public reads and kept productive beta chains. Each CDR3 protein gets just one entry, which takes the most common genes and DNA from the rows behind it. The authors' filters were not applied to this entry. The sample has approximately 400,000 distinct CDR3 sequences on record, around 13% of them singletons. Together, the top ten hold about 20% of the sample.

The CDR3 starts with the cysteine, ends with the phenylalanine, and has 19 residues. Only the CDR3 region is kept as DNA, spanning 57 bases read in frame from base 1. CDR1 and CDR2 were assigned from the germline V gene as SQVTM and ANQGSEA. The junction carries 30 bases between V and J, which are trimmed by 6 bases and 4 bases respectively. Paper-wide results and their limitations: In validation, progression to ophthalmopathy was predicted by the model with 70% to 71% sensitivity and just over 72% specificity, a median of approximately 6.5 months before onset. Most expanded thyroid clonotypes (frequency above 0.001) were also detected in blood, suggesting blood repertoires may reflect thyroid immune responses. No statistical method was used to set the sample size in advance, and investigators knew the group allocation. A model built on a 13 V-J signature distinguished ophthalmopathy from stable hyperthyroidism, reaching 85% to 90% sensitivity and under 84% specificity in cross-validation and 80%/75% in testing.

This clonotype occurred many times. This receptor's antigen is unknown. Base qualities are missing; no much larger clone stands one base away. Ophthalmopathy patients had moderately to severely active disease, Clinical Activity Score of at least 3, NOSPECS grade of at least 4, and duration under 3 months. The study excluded patients with uncontrolled infections, other autoimmune diseases, pregnancy or lactation. Diagnoses were based on clinical symptoms, serum thyroxine and TRAb, thyroid ultrasound and orbital computed tomography. PBMCs were separated from approximately 9.9 ml of fresh peripheral blood using Ficoll-Paque density gradient centrifugation. Trizol reagent was used to extract total RNA, and RNA quality was then checked on an Agilent 2100 Bioanalyzer.

The source is a woman aged 25 to 39 with Graves' ophthalmopathy. The V and J segments used are TRBV29-1 and TRBJ2-2; the D element might be TRBD1 or TRBD2, as each aligns at 5 bases. Sequenced: blood. The CDR3 region: CSVSGTLTGTGVGTGELFF. The bases are TGCAGCGTCTCCGGGACCCTAACTGGCACGGGCGTGGGCACCGGGGAGCTGTTTTTT.